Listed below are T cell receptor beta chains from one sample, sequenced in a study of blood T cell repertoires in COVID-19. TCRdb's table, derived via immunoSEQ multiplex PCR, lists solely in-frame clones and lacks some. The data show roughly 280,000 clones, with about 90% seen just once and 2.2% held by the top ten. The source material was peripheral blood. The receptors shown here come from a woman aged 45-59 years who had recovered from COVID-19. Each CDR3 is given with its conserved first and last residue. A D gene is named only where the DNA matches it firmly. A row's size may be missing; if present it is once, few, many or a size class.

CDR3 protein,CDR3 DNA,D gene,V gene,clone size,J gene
CASSLSRGIYEQYF,TGTGCCAGCAGCTTATCCAGGGGGATCTACGAGCAGTACTTC,TRBD1,TRBV11-2,NA,TRBJ2-7
CASSLDRDQPQHF,TGTGCCAGCAGCCTGGACAGGGATCAGCCCCAGCATTTT,TRBD1,TRBV2,NA,TRBJ1-5
CASERQLLTPGNTIYF,TGTGCCAGCGAGCGACAGCTACTCACCCCTGGAAACACCATATATTTT,NA,TRBV21-1,NA,TRBJ1-3
CASSLDRGVTEAFF,TGTGCCAGCAGCTTAGACAGGGGGGTCACTGAAGCTTTCTTT,TRBD1,TRBV6-6,NA,TRBJ1-1
CASSVSGTEKLFF,TGTGCCAGCAGTGTATCCGGGACAGAGAAACTGTTTTTT,TRBD1,TRBV12-3/TRBV12-4,NA,TRBJ1-4
CASSYSNMRLNQPQHF,TGTGCCAGCAGTTACTCGAATATGCGGCTCAATCAGCCCCAGCATTTT,NA,TRBV6-2/TRBV6-3,NA,TRBJ1-5
CASSPLSLSQGAIGYTF,TGTGCCAGCAGTCCCCTCTCCCTTTCACAGGGGGCGATTGGCTACACCTTC,TRBD1,TRBV27,NA,TRBJ1-2
CASSYWTVNTEAFF,TGTGCCAGCAGTTACTGGACAGTAAACACTGAAGCTTTCTTT,NA,TRBV28,few,TRBJ1-1
CASSLGDSYGYTF,TGTGCCAGCAGTTTAGGGGACAGCTATGGCTACACCTTC,TRBD1,TRBV28,NA,TRBJ1-2
CASSVVGGSETQYF,TGTGCCAGCAGCGTAGTAGGAGGGAGTGAGACCCAGTACTTC,NA,TRBV9,NA,TRBJ2-5
CASSPMTVNTEAFF,TGTGCCAGCAGCCCGATGACAGTGAACACTGAAGCTTTCTTT,NA,TRBV14,NA,TRBJ1-1
CASSFARDYEQYF,TGTGCCAGCAGCTTCGCCAGGGACTACGAGCAGTACTTC,NA,TRBV11-1,NA,TRBJ2-7
CASSLLQRGRTDTQYF,TGTGCCAGCAGCTTACTTCAGCGGGGGCGCACAGATACGCAGTATTTT,TRBD2,TRBV7-3,NA,TRBJ2-3
CASSWRRELAKNIQYF,TGTGCCAGCAGTTGGAGGAGGGAGCTAGCCAAAAACATTCAGTACTTC,NA,TRBV28,NA,TRBJ2-4
CASSLNRETQYF,TGTGCCAGCAGCTTGAATCGGGAGACCCAGTACTTC,NA,TRBV7-2,NA,TRBJ2-5
CASSFQGQGSVYGYTF,TGTGCCAGCAGTTTTCAGGGACAGGGGAGTGTATATGGCTACACCTTC,TRBD1,TRBV6-5,NA,TRBJ1-2
CATSDPGLDLGTQYF,TGTGCCACCAGTGACCCGGGACTAGATTTGGGGACCCAGTACTTC,TRBD2,TRBV24-1,NA,TRBJ2-5
CASSRQGPNTEAFF,TGTGCCAGCAGCAGACAGGGGCCGAACACTGAAGCTTTCTTT,TRBD1,TRBV6-5,NA,TRBJ1-1
CASSPGLNTDTQYF,TGTGCCAGCAGCCCCGGACTTAACACAGATACGCAGTATTTT,NA,TRBV11-3,NA,TRBJ2-3
CASSGMGQGVRNTQYF,TGTGCCAGTAGTGGAATGGGACAGGGGGTAAGGAATACGCAGTATTTT,TRBD1,TRBV19,NA,TRBJ2-3
CASSYKPSGQYNEQFF,TGTGCCAGCAGCTATAAACCTAGCGGTCAGTACAATGAGCAGTTCTTC,TRBD2,TRBV2,NA,TRBJ2-1
CASSYSTGGAEKLFF,TGTGCCAGCAGTTACTCTACAGGGGGCGCGGAAAAACTGTTTTTT,TRBD1,TRBV6-5,NA,TRBJ1-4
CASSFNQETQYF,TGCGCCAGCAGCTTTAACCAAGAGACCCAGTACTTC,NA,TRBV5-1,once,TRBJ2-5
CASSLYVDYGYTF,TGTGCCAGCAGTCTCTATGTGGACTATGGCTACACCTTC,NA,TRBV12-3/TRBV12-4,NA,TRBJ1-2
CASSVDRVAFYGYTF,TGTGCCAGTAGTGTTGACAGGGTAGCCTTCTATGGCTACACCTTC,TRBD1,TRBV19,NA,TRBJ1-2
CATSRVGVGQRSYEQYF,TGTGCCACCAGCAGAGTTGGAGTGGGACAGCGCTCCTACGAGCAGTACTTC,TRBD1,TRBV15,NA,TRBJ2-7
CASSLKQGSYEQYF,TGTGCCAGCAGCTTAAAACAGGGTTCCTACGAGCAGTACTTC,NA,TRBV5-4,NA,TRBJ2-7
CASSLRGGKETQYF,TGTGCCAGCAGTTTGAGGGGCGGGAAAGAGACCCAGTACTTC,NA,TRBV27,NA,TRBJ2-5
CASSLSGAQETQYF,TGTGCCAGCAGCCTTAGCGGGGCCCAAGAGACCCAGTACTTC,TRBD2,TRBV7-2,NA,TRBJ2-5
CASSPGVNTEAFF,TGTGCCAGCAGCCCGGGAGTGAACACTGAAGCTTTCTTT,NA,TRBV14,NA,TRBJ1-1
CASSLTGYQETQYF,TGCGCCAGCAGCTTGACAGGGTACCAAGAGACCCAGTACTTC,NA,TRBV5-1,NA,TRBJ2-5
CASSPRTGTEAFF,TGTGCCAGCAGTCCGCGGACAGGCACTGAAGCTTTCTTT,TRBD1,TRBV6-5,NA,TRBJ1-1
CSASRRDDVLTF,TGCAGTGCTAGTCGGAGGGACGACGTCCTGACTTTC,NA,TRBV20-1,NA,TRBJ2-6
CASKGEGGTDTQYF,TGTGCCAGTAAGGGGGAAGGTGGCACAGATACGCAGTATTTT,NA,TRBV6-5,NA,TRBJ2-3
CAWSGDPKKMTYEQYF,TGTGCCTGGAGTGGAGATCCGAAAAAAATGACCTACGAGCAGTACTTC,NA,TRBV30,NA,TRBJ2-7
CASSFSGGRSRNGYTF,TGTGCCAGCAGTTTTTCTGGGGGGAGGAGCCGGAATGGCTACACCTTC,NA,TRBV27,NA,TRBJ1-2
CASSPGQGDAAFF,TGTGCCAGCTCACCCGGACAGGGGGATGCGGCTTTCTTT,TRBD1,TRBV18,NA,TRBJ1-1
CAWSQQTATEAFF,TGTGCCTGGAGCCAACAGACCGCCACTGAAGCTTTCTTT,NA,TRBV30,NA,TRBJ1-1
CASRSSAGGGMGYTF,TGTGCCAGCAGGTCGTCGGCAGGGGGCGGAATGGGCTACACCTTC,TRBD1,TRBV6-6,NA,TRBJ1-2
CASSMGPDYEQYF,TGTGCCAGTAGTATGGGGCCCGACTACGAGCAGTACTTC,NA,TRBV19,NA,TRBJ2-7
CAGTQGVGYTF,TGTGCCGGGACACAGGGGGTTGGCTACACCTTC,TRBD1,TRBV30,NA,TRBJ1-2
CASSLSPSEYQETQYF,TGTGCCAGCAGCTTATCCCCTAGCGAGTACCAAGAGACCCAGTACTTC,NA,TRBV7-9,NA,TRBJ2-5
CASSPPQGRVTEAFF,TGTGCCAGCAGTCCGCCCCAGGGGAGGGTCACTGAAGCTTTCTTT,NA,TRBV6-6,once,TRBJ1-1
CASKSTGSGYTF,TGTGCCAGTAAATCGACAGGGTCGGGCTACACCTTC,TRBD1,TRBV19,NA,TRBJ1-2
CASSLGLAESTDTQYF,TGTGCCAGCAGCCTGGGACTAGCGGAGAGCACAGATACGCAGTATTTT,TRBD2,TRBV7-9,few,TRBJ2-3
CASSWGSGRNNEQFF,TGCGCCAGCAGCTGGGGCTCCGGGAGAAACAATGAGCAGTTCTTC,NA,TRBV5-1,NA,TRBJ2-1
CASRSDRAYEQYF,TGTGCCAGCAGGAGCGACAGGGCTTACGAGCAGTACTTC,TRBD1,TRBV6-5,NA,TRBJ2-7